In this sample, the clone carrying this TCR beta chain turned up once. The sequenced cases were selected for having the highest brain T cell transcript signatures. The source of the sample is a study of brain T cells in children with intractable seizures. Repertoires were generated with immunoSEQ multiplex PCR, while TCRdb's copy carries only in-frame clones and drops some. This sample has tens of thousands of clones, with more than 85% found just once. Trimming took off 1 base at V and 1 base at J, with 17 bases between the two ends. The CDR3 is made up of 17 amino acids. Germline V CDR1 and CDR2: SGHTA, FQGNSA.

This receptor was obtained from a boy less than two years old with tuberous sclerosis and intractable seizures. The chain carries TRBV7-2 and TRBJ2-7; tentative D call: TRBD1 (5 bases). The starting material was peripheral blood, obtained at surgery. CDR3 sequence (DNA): TGTGCCAGCAGCTTAGTAACGGGCAGGGTAAATTCCTACGAGCAGTACTTC. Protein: CASSLVTGRVNSYEQYF.